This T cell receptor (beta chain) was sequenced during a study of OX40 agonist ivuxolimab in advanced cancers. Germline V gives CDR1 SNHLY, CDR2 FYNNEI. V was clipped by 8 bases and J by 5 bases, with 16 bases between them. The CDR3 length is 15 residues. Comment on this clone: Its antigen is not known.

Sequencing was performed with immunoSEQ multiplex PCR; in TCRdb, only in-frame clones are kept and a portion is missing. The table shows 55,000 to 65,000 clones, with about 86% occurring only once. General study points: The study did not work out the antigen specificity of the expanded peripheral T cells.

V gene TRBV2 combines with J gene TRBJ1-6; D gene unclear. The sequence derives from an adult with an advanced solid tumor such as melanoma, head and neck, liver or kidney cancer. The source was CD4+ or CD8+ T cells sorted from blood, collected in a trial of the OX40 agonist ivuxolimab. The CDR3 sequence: CASCHPGRNNSPLHF. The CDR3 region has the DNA TGTGCCAGCTGCCATCCAGGACGGAATAATTCACCCCTCCACTTT. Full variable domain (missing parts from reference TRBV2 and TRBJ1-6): EPEVTQTPSHQVTQMGQEVILRCVPISNHLYFYWYRQILGQKVEFLVSFYNNEISEKSEIFDDQFSVERPDGSNFTLKIRSTKLEDSAMYFCASCHPGRNNSPLHFGNGTRLTVT.